This T cell receptor (beta chain) was documented in a study of blood T cell repertoires in COVID-19. CDR1 is SGHVS and CDR2 is FQNEAQ in the germline V gene. CDR3 size: 17 residues. V shed 5 bases, J shed 2 bases, and the junction held 9 bases outside the gene matches. This table comes from immunoSEQ multiplex PCR, and its TCRdb copy is limited to in-frame clones, with some not included. The table includes roughly 190,000 clones, around 83% detected once. Sequenced: PBMCs or T cells enriched from blood (not recorded which). V and J are TRBV7-8 and TRBJ2-7, with 13 bases identical to TRBD2. The sequence was collected from a woman aged 30 to 39 who had been exposed to COVID-19. The CDR3 sequence is CASSIPTSGGDAYEQYF. CDR3 DNA sequence: TGTGCCAGCAGCATACCAACTAGCGGGGGGGACGCCTACGAGCAGTACTTC. Full variable domain (rest looked up from reference TRBV7-8 and TRBJ2-7): GAGVSQSPRYKVAKRGQDVALRCDPISGHVSLFWYQQALGQGPEFLTYFQNEAQLDKSGLPSDRFFAERPEGSVSTLKIQRTQQEDSAVYLCASSIPTSGGDAYEQYFGPGTRLTVT.